This T cell receptor beta chain was sequenced for a study of shared clonotypes between healthy human individuals (dated by TCRdb to about 2020). About the investigation overall: A few men and a couple of women, aged 18 to 49 years, made up the cohort. Libraries were prepared and TCR repertoires were sequenced by different laboratories using diverse techniques, in order to increase sequencing depth and limit assay-specific biases. To estimate repertoire size and how much clonotypes are shared between individuals, the study performed deep sequencing of blood TCR repertoires from about five healthy adults. Leukapheresis yielded between about 0.8 and 8.9 billion PBMCs per donor. For each donor, three plates each were used for CD4 naive and CD4 memory, two plates were used for CD8 naive, and one plate was used for CD8 memory. On the study overall, not on this receptor specifically: Naive subsets generally had larger estimated clonotype richness than memory subsets. The genetic and exposure-history diversity represented was limited by the small number of donors. When several donors were compared, the shared fraction of clonotypes was around 5.1% for naive CD4, roughly 3.3% for naive CD8, 2% to 2.5% for memory CD4, and roughly 0.4% for memory CD8. Even with the large sequencing depth, rarefaction of the sorted-subset datasets indicated that sequencing was incomplete. Higher generation probabilities were observed for clonotypes shared by all four sorted-subset donors than for non-shared clonotypes. Pairwise subsampling indicated that sequencing depth was expected to affect the degree of clonotype sharing among donors. Sampling was restricted to blood, and TCR repertoires in tissues likely differ from the TCR repertoires found in blood.

Healthy HIV-negative adults with no recently reported acute infections or vaccinations were included as donors. Only Caucasian adults living in Nashville, Tennessee, USA were represented among the donors. Magnetic negative selection was used to enrich CD4+ T cells, after which naive cells were positively selected on CD45RA and the negative fraction became the memory subset. Blood was obtained by leukapheresis, after which PBMCs were separated by Ficoll-Histopaque density gradient centrifugation and cryopreserved in liquid nitrogen vapor phase. Analytical flow cytometry was used to check the purity and quantity of every magnetically sorted T cell population. Each sorted fraction had its genomic DNA isolated and then quantified by UV absorbance on a Nanodrop 2000c. Using the deep immunoSEQ assay, TCR CDR3 regions were amplified from genomic DNA by multiplex PCR. Extracted genomic DNA from each cell subset was spread evenly across all wells of several immunoSEQ 96-well plates, with each plate serving as a replicate. Each replicate PCR for sorted subsets received roughly 0.2 ug genomic DNA, equal to around 32,000 T cell genomes. The purified libraries were quantified using a Qubit 3.0 fluorometer, sized with a Bioanalyzer 2100, and then quantified again using the KAPA Library Quantification kit. Every immunoSEQ 96-well plate was sequenced on a separate single-read 150-cycle Illumina NextSeq 550 flow cell. Regarding the original processing steps: Because the immunoSEQ output included only junctional sequences and no quality scores, the filtering could not be the same as the filtering used for full-length reads. Sequences were annotated with PyIR, a Python wrapper for IgBLAST v1.9, and V/J genes and CDR3 were assigned using IMGT germline references. Reads were removed for weak V/J assignments (E-value above 1e-6), missing CDR3, stop codons, out-of-frame junctions, or ambiguous translated residues. A V3J clonotype was defined by an identical inferred V gene, J gene, and CDR3 amino acid sequence. Percentage overlap between repertoires was computed as shared unique clonotypes divided by the size of the smaller repertoire. RTK rarefaction, the Chao1 estimator, and Recon v2.1 estimates of unobserved clonotypes were used to assess repertoire richness. Generation probabilities were computed with OLGA for all TCRbeta clonotypes obtained by the gDNA method from a handful of donors. What TCRdb holds here is the immuneACCESS table cut down to in-frame rearrangements. Part of the clones is not present; checked against another copy, under half of the missing clones reflect an unresolved V gene, and the others are unexplained. V, J and clone size are those of that table, while D and trimming were read from the DNA. This sample has around 700,000 clones in its table, and around 78% of those were observed once. The ten most abundant clones make up roughly 1.9% of the sample.

Concerning this clone: The antigen it recognizes is unknown. The sample holds no much larger clone one base away, and base qualities are not on file.

This TCR was recovered from a woman in her twenties or thirties in good health. The specimen sequenced was memory CD4+ T cells sorted from blood. In the paper's terms, the cell subset or site label means: CD45RA-negative fraction.

CDR3 loop: CASRQQGLNTEAFF. The DNA is TGTGCCAGCAGACAACAGGGACTGAACACTGAAGCTTTCTTT. The V gene is TRBV2 and the J gene is TRBJ1-1; TRBD1 might be the D gene, on 6 matching bases. V is cut by 6 bases and J by 0 bases, and the space between the germline ends is 11 bases. CDR1 is given as SNHLY and CDR2 as FYNNEI, both from the germline V gene. From its cysteine to its phenylalanine, the CDR3 spans 14 amino acids. Only CDR3 DNA is held: 42 bases, read in frame from base 1.